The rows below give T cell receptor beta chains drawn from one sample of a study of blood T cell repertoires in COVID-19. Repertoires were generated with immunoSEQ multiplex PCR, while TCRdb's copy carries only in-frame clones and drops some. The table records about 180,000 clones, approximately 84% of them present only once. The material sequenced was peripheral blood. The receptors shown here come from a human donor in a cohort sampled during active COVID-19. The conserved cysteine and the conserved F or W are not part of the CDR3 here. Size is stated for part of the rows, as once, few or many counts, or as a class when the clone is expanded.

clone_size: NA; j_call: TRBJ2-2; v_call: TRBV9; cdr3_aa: ASTLGGGRDTGELF
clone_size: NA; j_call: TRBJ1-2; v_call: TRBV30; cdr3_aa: AWHRGLNGYT
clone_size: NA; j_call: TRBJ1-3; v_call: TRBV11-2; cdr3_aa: ASSFGQGEDTIY
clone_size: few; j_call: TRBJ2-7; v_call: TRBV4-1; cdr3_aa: ASSRVAGGSYEQY
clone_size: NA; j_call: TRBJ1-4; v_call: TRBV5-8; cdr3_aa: ASSLDQGSEKLF
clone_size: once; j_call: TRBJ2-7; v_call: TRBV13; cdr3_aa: ASSLKWAGRDYEQY
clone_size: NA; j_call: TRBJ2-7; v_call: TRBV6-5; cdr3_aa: ASSPMLGTPYEQY
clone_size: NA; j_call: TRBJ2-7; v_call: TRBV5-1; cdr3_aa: ASSGRTGENEQY
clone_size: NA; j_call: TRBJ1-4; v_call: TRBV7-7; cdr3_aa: ASSLGTGEKLF
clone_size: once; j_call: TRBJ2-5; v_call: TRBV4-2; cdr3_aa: ASSHTSTSGEQETQY
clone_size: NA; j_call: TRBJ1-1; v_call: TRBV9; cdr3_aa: ASSSNPGTGGKGRAF
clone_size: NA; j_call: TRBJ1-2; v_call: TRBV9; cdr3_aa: ASSGAGAYGYT
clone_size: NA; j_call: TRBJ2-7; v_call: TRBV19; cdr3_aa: ASSIGGVPDEQY
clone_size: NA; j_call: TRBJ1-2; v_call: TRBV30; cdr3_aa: AWSVEARDRVYGYT
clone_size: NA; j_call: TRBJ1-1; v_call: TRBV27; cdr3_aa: ASSSGPRGMAF
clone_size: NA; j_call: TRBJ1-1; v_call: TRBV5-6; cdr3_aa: ASSLVDRQNTEAF
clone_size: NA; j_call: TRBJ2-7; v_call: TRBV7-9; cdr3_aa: ASSSQIQPYEQY
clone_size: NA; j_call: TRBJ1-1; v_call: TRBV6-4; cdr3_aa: ASSEMRNTEAF
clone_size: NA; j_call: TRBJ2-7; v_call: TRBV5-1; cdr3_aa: ASSPGHQSSYEQY
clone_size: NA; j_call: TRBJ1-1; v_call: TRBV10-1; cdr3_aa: ASSESTGGGTEAF
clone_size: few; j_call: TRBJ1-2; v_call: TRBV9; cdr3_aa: ASSVGTGGVYGYT
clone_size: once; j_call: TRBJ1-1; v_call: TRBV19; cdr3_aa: ASSISVGDREAF
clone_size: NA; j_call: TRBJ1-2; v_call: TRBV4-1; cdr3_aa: ASSQGGFNYGYT
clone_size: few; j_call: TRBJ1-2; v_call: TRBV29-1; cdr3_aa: SVDGQYGYT
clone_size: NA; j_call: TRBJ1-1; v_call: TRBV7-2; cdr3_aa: ASSSRPGQGRNTEAF
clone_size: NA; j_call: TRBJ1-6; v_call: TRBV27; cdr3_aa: ASSPTPSSYNSPLH
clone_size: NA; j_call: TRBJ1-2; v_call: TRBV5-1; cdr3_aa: ASGDRVSARFLGYGYT
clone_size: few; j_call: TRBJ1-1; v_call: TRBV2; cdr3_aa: ASSGPTQGASGGMNTEAF
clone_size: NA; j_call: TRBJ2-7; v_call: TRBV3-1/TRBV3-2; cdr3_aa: ASSEVGQGYEQY
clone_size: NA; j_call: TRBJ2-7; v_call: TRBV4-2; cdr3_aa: ASSYGQSGDEQY
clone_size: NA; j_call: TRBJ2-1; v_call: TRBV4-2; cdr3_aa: ASSQRTGNNEQF
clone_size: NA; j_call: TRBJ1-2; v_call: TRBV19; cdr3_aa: AVQAPSNYGYT
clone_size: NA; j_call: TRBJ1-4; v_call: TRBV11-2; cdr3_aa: ASSSMGVTANEKLF
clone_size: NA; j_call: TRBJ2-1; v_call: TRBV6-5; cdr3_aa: ASSYRLSGENNEQF
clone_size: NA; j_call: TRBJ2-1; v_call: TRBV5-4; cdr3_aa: ASSDLQGYNEQF
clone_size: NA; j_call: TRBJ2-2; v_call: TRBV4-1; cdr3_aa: ASSQAYMGADTGELF
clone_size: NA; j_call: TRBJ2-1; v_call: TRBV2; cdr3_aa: ARKAPSGGAHEQF
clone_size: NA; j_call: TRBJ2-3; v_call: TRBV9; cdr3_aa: ASSPQRGQSTDTQY
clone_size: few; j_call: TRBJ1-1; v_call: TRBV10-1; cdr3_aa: ASSENRGNTEAF
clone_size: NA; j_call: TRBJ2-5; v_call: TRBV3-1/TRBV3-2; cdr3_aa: ASSRKIPPTSGGASLGQTQY
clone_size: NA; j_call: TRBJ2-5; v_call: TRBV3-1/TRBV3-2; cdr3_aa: ASSQDLGGSSETQY
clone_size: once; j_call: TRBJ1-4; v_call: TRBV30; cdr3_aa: AWSTGSGGLEKLF
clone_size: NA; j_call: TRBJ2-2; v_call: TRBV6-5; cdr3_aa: ASSLLAGGTGELF
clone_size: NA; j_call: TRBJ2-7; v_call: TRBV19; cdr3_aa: ASSMTGSSYEQY